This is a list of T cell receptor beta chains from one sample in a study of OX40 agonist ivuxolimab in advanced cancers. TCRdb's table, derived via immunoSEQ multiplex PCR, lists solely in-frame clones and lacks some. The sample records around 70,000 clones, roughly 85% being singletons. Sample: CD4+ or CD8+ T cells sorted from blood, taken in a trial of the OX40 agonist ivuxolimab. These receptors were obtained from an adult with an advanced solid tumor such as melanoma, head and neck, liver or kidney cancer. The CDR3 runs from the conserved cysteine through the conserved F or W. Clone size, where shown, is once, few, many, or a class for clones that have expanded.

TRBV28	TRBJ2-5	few	CASLGTPETQYF
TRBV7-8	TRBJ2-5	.	CASSPGTGPQETQYF
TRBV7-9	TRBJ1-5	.	CASNWGDQPQHF
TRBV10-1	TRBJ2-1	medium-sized	CASSRGSAEQFF
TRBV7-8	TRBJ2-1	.	CASSWDTGSYNEQFF
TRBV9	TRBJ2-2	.	CASSVAPGTLTGELFF
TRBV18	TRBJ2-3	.	CASSPGTTDTQYF
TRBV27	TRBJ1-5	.	CASSLWGNQPQHF
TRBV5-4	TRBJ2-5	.	CASSSSGGQETQYF
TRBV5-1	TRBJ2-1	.	CASSNWGRPEQFF
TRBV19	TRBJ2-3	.	CASSPLVRGSDTQYF
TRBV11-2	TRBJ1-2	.	CASSFRGGYTF
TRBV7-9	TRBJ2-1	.	CASSWGNEQFF